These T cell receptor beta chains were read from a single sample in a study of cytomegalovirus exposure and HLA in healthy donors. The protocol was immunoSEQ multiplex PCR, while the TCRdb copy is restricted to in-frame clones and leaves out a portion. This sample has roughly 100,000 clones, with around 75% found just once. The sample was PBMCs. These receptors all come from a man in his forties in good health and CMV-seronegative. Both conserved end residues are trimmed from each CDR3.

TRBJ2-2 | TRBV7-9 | APDRAGELF
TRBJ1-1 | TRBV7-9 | ASSPAGVDTEAF
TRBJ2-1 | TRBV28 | ASSFLNTGGLGEQF
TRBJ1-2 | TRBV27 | ASNPGPYGYT
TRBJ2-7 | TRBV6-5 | ASGGTSSLEQY
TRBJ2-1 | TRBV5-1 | ASSPSTPYNEQF
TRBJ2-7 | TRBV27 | ASSLGTGVLYEQY
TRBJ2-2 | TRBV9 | ASSLRGGSTGELF
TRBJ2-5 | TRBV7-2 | ASRKDRLAETQY
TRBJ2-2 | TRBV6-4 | ASSDSGGDTGELF
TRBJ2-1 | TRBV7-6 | ASSQGNYEQF
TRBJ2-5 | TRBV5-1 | ASSLGTSGQETQY
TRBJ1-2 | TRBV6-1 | ASSEFTDYGYT
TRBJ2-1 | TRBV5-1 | ASSGGRGAYNEQF
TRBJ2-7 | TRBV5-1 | ASSSARGGATYEQY
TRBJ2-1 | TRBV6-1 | ASSGLAGGLGEQF
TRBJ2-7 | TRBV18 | ASSPRDSSYEQY
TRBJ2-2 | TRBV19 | ASSIFAGLNTGELF
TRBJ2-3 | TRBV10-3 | AIKAPEADTQY
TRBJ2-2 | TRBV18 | ASSSGLAVTGELF
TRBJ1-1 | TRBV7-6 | ASSLTGLTEAF
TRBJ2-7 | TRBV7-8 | ASSLIVAGVYEQY
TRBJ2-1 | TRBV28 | ASSSDRGRVYNEQF
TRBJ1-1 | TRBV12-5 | ASGLVVGGLNTEAF
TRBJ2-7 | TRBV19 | ASSPTGTSGRTSEQY
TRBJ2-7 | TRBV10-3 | AISDARGLNYEQY
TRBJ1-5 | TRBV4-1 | ASSQEGGYRNQPQH
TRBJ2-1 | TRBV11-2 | ASSLPDGNNEQF
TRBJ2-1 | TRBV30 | AWSPSGRGEQF
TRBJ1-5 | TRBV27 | ASSFLGGVPYSNQPQH
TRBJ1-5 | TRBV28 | ASRRTGRAVVLVVPQH
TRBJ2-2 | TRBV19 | ASSMALAVPNTGELF
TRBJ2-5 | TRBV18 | ASSPLGGKETQY
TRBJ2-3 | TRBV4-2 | ASSQGGSGGDTDTQY
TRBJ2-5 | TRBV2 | ASRPWGVEQETQY
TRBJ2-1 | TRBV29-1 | SVEGRGDEQF
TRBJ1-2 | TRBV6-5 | ASSYPPGTGLYGYT
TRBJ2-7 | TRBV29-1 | SVEDLAYEQY
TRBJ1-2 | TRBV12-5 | ASGSRTGWNYGYT
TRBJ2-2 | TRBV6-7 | ATLGRGGNTGELF
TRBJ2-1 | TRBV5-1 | ASSQAVNEQF
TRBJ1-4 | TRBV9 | ASSVRQGSEKLF
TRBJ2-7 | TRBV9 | ASSVNQGSYEQY
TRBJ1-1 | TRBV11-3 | ASSLETGRGTEAF
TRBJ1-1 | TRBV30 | AWSSDGAEAF
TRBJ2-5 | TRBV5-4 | ATESGVQETQY
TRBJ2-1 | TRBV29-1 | SVEDLSRVVDEQF
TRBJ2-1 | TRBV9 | ASSSTQGRQYNEQF
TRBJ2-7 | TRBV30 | AWRAPGSSYEQY
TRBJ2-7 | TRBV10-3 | AIGEPGIYEQY
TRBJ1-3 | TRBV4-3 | ASSQGTRVGRDGNTIY
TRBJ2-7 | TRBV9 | ASSVGTTYEQY
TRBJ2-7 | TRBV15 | ATSRAGQRQY
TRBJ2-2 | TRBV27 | ASMETGNTGELF
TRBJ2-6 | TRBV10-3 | AISTTGFGANVLT
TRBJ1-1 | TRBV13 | ASSFGTGGSPPNTEAF
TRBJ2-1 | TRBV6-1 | ASSEAVAGRNEQF
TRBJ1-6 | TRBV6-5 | ASSRGLGMPLH
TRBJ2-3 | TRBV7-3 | ASSLFSGGTDTQY